Listed below are T cell receptor beta chains from one sample, sequenced in a study of long-term antiretroviral therapy in people with HIV. Only in-frame clones appear in the TCRdb table, and some are missing; sequencing was by immunoSEQ multiplex PCR. The table has approximately 13,000 clones, over 65% seen once. The specimen comprised unsorted PBMCs, sampled 1.3 years before starting antiretroviral therapy. The receptors originated from a man in his forties with HIV. The CDR3 runs from the conserved cysteine through the conserved F or W. D genes are given only for firm matches. Expanded clones get a size class; other rows say once, few or many, or leave the size out.

TRBV5-1,-,TRBJ1-1,-,CASSLGAGNTEAFF,TGCGCCAGCAGCTTGGGGGCAGGGAACACTGAAGCTTTCTTT
TRBV11-2,-,TRBJ2-1,-,CASSLVSRDYNEQFF,TGTGCCAGCAGCTTAGTATCTAGGGATTACAATGAGCAGTTCTTC
TRBV6-5,-,TRBJ2-3,-,CASSLRQGLGTQYF,TGTGCCAGCAGTCTCCGGCAGGGGTTAGGTACGCAGTATTTT
TRBV2,-,TRBJ2-3,-,CASSPETDTQYF,TGTGCCAGCAGCCCTGAAACAGATACGCAGTATTTT
TRBV5-5,-,TRBJ2-7,-,CASSLRGADYEQYF,TGTGCCAGCAGCTTGCGGGGGGCCGACTACGAGCAGTACTTC
TRBV18,-,TRBJ1-3,-,CASSPGADSGNTIYF,TGTGCCAGCTCACCGGGTGCAGACTCTGGAAACACCATATATTTT
TRBV7-3,-,TRBJ2-3,TRBD2,CASSSGLASTDTQYF,TGTGCCAGCAGCTCCGGACTAGCTAGCACAGATACGCAGTATTTT
TRBV5-1,-,TRBJ2-1,TRBD1,CASSFGSGTGSYNEQFF,TGCGCCAGCAGCTTCGGGTCGGGGACAGGGTCCTACAATGAGCAGTTCTTC
TRBV6-1,-,TRBJ1-2,-,CASFAGGRMDYGYTF,TGTGCCAGCTTTGCGGGAGGGAGAATGGATTATGGCTACACCTTC
TRBV7-3,-,TRBJ2-3,-,CASSPAGQGRDTQYF,TGTGCCAGCAGCCCCGCAGGGCAGGGGAGGGATACGCAGTATTTT
TRBV25-1,-,TRBJ2-1,-,CASSGEIGSYNEQFF,TGTGCCAGCAGTGGTGAGATTGGCTCCTACAATGAGCAGTTCTTC
TRBV25-1,-,TRBJ1-4,-,CASSEGVDRVNEKLFF,TGTGCCAGCAGTGAAGGTGTCGACAGAGTTAATGAAAAACTGTTTTTT
TRBV6-1,-,TRBJ2-7,-,CASSEQSLQQGGGMGRSYEQYF,TGTGCCAGCAGTGAACAGTCCCTCCAACAAGGTGGAGGGATGGGTCGGTCCTACGAGCAGTACTTC
TRBV30,-,TRBJ1-2,TRBD1,CAWSGGTGHRYGYTF,TGTGCCTGGAGTGGGGGGACAGGGCATAGGTATGGCTACACCTTC
TRBV5-6,-,TRBJ2-7,-,CASSLEGLAAGDEQYF,TGTGCCAGCAGCTTGGAGGGTTTGGCAGCCGGGGACGAGCAGTACTTC
TRBV19,-,TRBJ2-5,TRBD2,CASRTRGGDETQYF,TGTGCCAGTAGAACACGGGGGGGGGATGAGACCCAGTACTTC
TRBV14,-,TRBJ1-2,-,CASSQDHGGGYTF,TGTGCCAGCAGCCAAGACCACGGAGGAGGCTACACCTTC
TRBV7-9,-,TRBJ2-1,TRBD2,CASCYGGAGEQFF,TGTGCCAGCTGCTACGGGGGGGCAGGTGAGCAGTTCTTC
TRBV30,-,TRBJ2-5,TRBD1,CAWNRDRAQETQYF,TGTGCCTGGAACCGGGACAGGGCCCAAGAGACCCAGTACTTC
TRBV7-9,-,TRBJ2-2,TRBD2,CASSSRTSGNTGELFF,TGTGCCAGCAGCTCACGGACTAGCGGGAACACCGGGGAGCTGTTTTTT
TRBV4-1,large,TRBJ1-5,-,CASSQAATSDQPQHF,TGCGCCAGCAGCCAGGCCGCCACCTCCGATCAGCCCCAGCATTTT
TRBV11-2,-,TRBJ1-6,TRBD1,CASSLGQGTNSPLHF,TGTGCCAGCAGCTTAGGACAGGGCACTAATTCACCCCTCCACTTT
TRBV27,-,TRBJ2-7,TRBD2,CASSPRGVGAYEQYF,TGTGCCAGCAGTCCCCGGGGGGTAGGGGCCTACGAGCAGTACTTC
TRBV4-1,-,TRBJ1-2,TRBD1,CASSQNQGGLYGYTF,TGCGCCAGCAGCCAAAACCAGGGGGGATTGTATGGCTACACCTTC
TRBV10-3,few,TRBJ1-1,-,CAISEDSEAFF,TGTGCCATCAGTGAGGACAGTGAAGCTTTCTTT
TRBV5-4,few,TRBJ1-1,TRBD1,CASSTEQGWWTEAFF,TGTGCCAGCAGCACAGAACAGGGGTGGTGGACTGAAGCTTTCTTT
TRBV30,-,TRBJ1-6,-,CAWSVPWILSESPLHF,TGTGCCTGGAGTGTCCCCTGGATCCTGTCGGAGTCACCCCTCCACTTT
TRBV27,-,TRBJ2-5,-,CASSSPRRNKETQYF,TGTGCCAGCAGTTCCCCCCGACGGAATAAAGAGACCCAGTACTTC
TRBV6-5,-,TRBJ1-1,TRBD1,CATRQGNTEAFF,TGTGCCACCCGACAGGGGAACACTGAAGCTTTCTTT
TRBV5-1,few,TRBJ2-2,-,CASSLRGGGDTGELFF,TGCGCCAGCAGCTTGAGAGGGGGCGGGGACACCGGGGAGCTGTTTTTT
TRBV7-9,-,TRBJ1-5,-,CASSRGSLSNQPQHF,TGTGCCAGCAGCCGTGGGAGCTTGAGCAATCAGCCCCAGCATTTT
TRBV2,-,TRBJ1-4,-,CASRGSGLGNEKLFF,TGTGCCAGCAGAGGGTCGGGCCTTGGTAATGAAAAACTGTTTTTT
TRBV7-9,once,TRBJ1-1,-,CASRTGNTEAFF,TGTGCCAGCAGGACAGGCAACACTGAAGCTTTCTTT